The subject of this entry is one TCR beta chain. The antigen remains unidentified. The sample is drawn from a study of breast tumors, draining lymph nodes, adjacent tissues. Breast cancer patients provided tissue from their axillary draining lymph nodes. Each CDR3 protein gets one entry after TCRdb re-called the multiplex PCR reads with MiXCR. The data show about 180,000 distinct CDR3 sequences, with around 33% seen just once and roughly 3.8% held by the top ten. Study-wide findings and caveats: Tumor TCR diversity was below lymph nodes but above nontumor tissue.

Per germline, CDR1 SGHAT and CDR2 FQDESV (reference sequence). CDR3 length: 14 amino acids. V lost 6 bases to trimming and J lost 4 bases, with 15 bases between them. The receptor was isolated from a female donor with breast cancer. Some clones in this sample may be carry-over from other donors' samples. Sequenced sample: axillary lymph node tissue. The chain employs TRBV11-1 and TRBJ1-2; D ambiguous. The CDR3 bases are TGTGCCAGCAGGCCAAGGAGGGAAACCTATGGCTACACCTTC. It specifies CASRPRRETYGYTF.